These T cell receptor beta chains were read from a single sample in a study of post-analysis software for immune sequencing data. Via MiXCR, TCRdb re-called the PCR reads, giving one row per CDR3 protein. The sample comprises around 770,000 distinct CDR3 sequences, around 45% of which are singletons, and roughly 5.2% rests with the top ten. Material: blood. The receptors were gathered from a girl aged 5-17 years with multiple sclerosis. Both conserved end residues are part of each CDR3. The D gene is left open where the match is weak. Only part of the rows carry a size: once, few, many, or a class if the clone is expanded.

D	V	size	J	CDR3	DNA
-	TRBV28	-	TRBJ1-1	CASSLQDSNTEAFF	TGTGCCAGCTCCCTTCAGGATTCGAACACTGAAGCTTTCTTT
-	TRBV9	-	TRBJ1-2	CASSVALMGDYGYTF	TGTGCCAGCAGCGTCGCACTCATGGGGGACTATGGCTACACCTTC
-	TRBV4-1	-	TRBJ2-1	CASSQDKGAGLAGDEQFF	TGCGCCAGCAGCCAAGATAAGGGGGCGGGACTGGCGGGAGATGAGCAGTTCTTC
-	TRBV12-3/TRBV12-4	once	TRBJ2-3	CASSTPGSSTDTQYF	TGTGCCAGCAGCACACCAGGATCCAGCACAGATACGCAGTATTTT
TRBD1	TRBV27	-	TRBJ1-5	CASSSGTAFRDQPQHF	TGTGCCAGCAGTTCTGGGACAGCCTTTCGGGATCAGCCCCAGCATTTT
TRBD1	TRBV28	-	TRBJ2-5	CASSGTGVGETQYF	TGTGCCAGCAGTGGGACAGGGGTAGGGGAGACCCAGTACTTC
-	TRBV29-1	-	TRBJ2-5	CSVVPHKEVVETQYF	TGCAGCGTTGTCCCCCACAAAGAAGTGGTGGAGACCCAGTACTTC
TRBD2	TRBV4-1	few	TRBJ2-2	CASSPDKASGRAKDGELFF	TGCGCCAGCAGCCCAGACAAGGCTAGCGGGAGGGCCAAGGACGGGGAGCTGTTTTTT
-	TRBV27	few	TRBJ1-4	CASSLVGLKDEKLFF	TGTGCCAGCAGTTTAGTGGGGTTAAAGGATGAAAAACTGTTTTTT
-	TRBV5-1	-	TRBJ1-1	CASSLIGGRTEAFF	TGCGCCAGCAGCTTGATCGGGGGAAGAACTGAAGCTTTCTTT
-	TRBV7-3	-	TRBJ2-3	CASSLYGGSTDTQYF	TGTGCCAGCAGCTTATACGGCGGTAGCACAGATACGCAGTATTTT
-	TRBV28	-	TRBJ2-7	CASSLGRFGEQYF	TGTGCCAGCAGTTTAGGAAGGTTCGGGGAGCAGTACTTC
TRBD2	TRBV5-1	-	TRBJ2-7	CASSLNVLAGDEQYF	TGCGCCAGCAGCCTGAACGTGCTAGCGGGAGACGAGCAGTACTTC
-	TRBV6-1	few	TRBJ2-1	CASSDTYDNQNNEQFF	TGTGCCAGCAGTGATACCTACGACAATCAGAACAATGAGCAGTTCTTC
-	TRBV12-3/TRBV12-4	-	TRBJ1-5	CASRGGGNQPQHF	TGTGCCAGCAGGGGGGGGGGCAATCAGCCCCAGCATTTT
TRBD2	TRBV5-1	-	TRBJ2-7	CASSLAGASGSNEQYF	TGCGCCAGCAGCTTGGCCGGGGCTAGCGGGTCCAACGAGCAGTACTTC
-	TRBV4-1	-	TRBJ1-3	CASSQTEGAGNTIYF	TGCGCCAGCAGCCAGACCGAAGGGGCTGGAAACACCATATATTTT
-	TRBV12-3/TRBV12-4	few	TRBJ2-1	CASSFSVRGREQFF	TGTGCCAGCAGTTTTTCCGTAAGGGGTAGAGAGCAGTTCTTC
TRBD1	TRBV7-2	few	TRBJ1-1	CASSPKGQGTVGAFF	TGTGCCAGCAGCCCTAAGGGACAGGGGACAGTCGGCGCTTTCTTT
TRBD2	TRBV5-1	few	TRBJ2-7	CASSLGLADKQYF	TGCGCCAGCAGCTTGGGTCTAGCGGACAAGCAGTACTTC
TRBD2	TRBV28	few	TRBJ2-7	CASSSRLAGGHSYSYEQYF	TGTGCCAGCAGTTCTAGACTAGCGGGAGGCCACTCTTACTCCTACGAGCAGTACTTC
-	TRBV29-1	few	TRBJ2-6	CSVPSDTGANVLTF	TGCAGCGTCCCCTCAGACACTGGGGCCAACGTCCTGACTTTC
TRBD2	TRBV7-9	few	TRBJ2-1	CASSLGGLAGEQFF	TGTGCCAGCAGCTTAGGGGGACTAGCGGGTGAGCAGTTCTTC
-	TRBV12-3/TRBV12-4	few	TRBJ1-2	CASSGGVLNYGYTF	TGTGCCAGCAGTGGGGGGGTTTTAAACTATGGCTACACCTTC
TRBD2	TRBV6-1	-	TRBJ2-1	CASSLLASVVDEQFF	TGTGCCAGCAGTTTACTAGCGTCGGTGGTAGATGAGCAGTTCTTC
-	TRBV20-1	-	TRBJ1-5	CSASSIGPWGSNQPQHF	TGCAGTGCTAGCTCGATAGGGCCTTGGGGTAGCAATCAGCCCCAGCATTTT
TRBD2	TRBV2	-	TRBJ2-1	CASSNPAVAGYNEQFF	TGTGCCAGCAGTAATCCCGCGGTAGCGGGCTACAATGAGCAGTTCTTC
TRBD2	TRBV11-2	-	TRBJ2-7	CASSSAGTSGEQYF	TGTGCCAGCAGCTCCGCCGGGACTAGCGGCGAGCAGTACTTC
-	TRBV7-8	-	TRBJ2-6	CASSLRWMGSGANVLTF	TGTGCCAGCAGCTTACGATGGATGGGCTCTGGGGCCAACGTCCTGACTTTC
-	TRBV29-1	once	TRBJ1-1	CSVEGEPMNTEAFF	TGCAGCGTTGAAGGGGAGCCCATGAACACTGAAGCTTTCTTT
-	TRBV11-2	-	TRBJ2-7	CASSRGGSPYEQYF	TGTGCCAGCAGCCGAGGGGGATCCCCCTACGAGCAGTACTTC
-	TRBV3-1	-	TRBJ2-2	CASSQPKTSPGELFF	TGTGCCAGCAGCCAACCCAAAACTAGTCCCGGGGAGCTGTTTTTT
-	TRBV29-1	-	TRBJ1-2	CSAGTGGPYGYTF	TGCAGCGCTGGGACGGGAGGTCCCTATGGCTACACCTTC
-	TRBV3-1	-	TRBJ2-7	CASSQDRYEQYF	TGTGCCAGCAGCCAAGATCGCTACGAGCAGTACTTC
-	TRBV2	few	TRBJ2-3	CASSEAVTTDTQYF	TGTGCCAGCAGTGAAGCGGTCACCACAGATACGCAGTATTTT
-	TRBV4-1	few	TRBJ2-4	CPQNREGAKNIQYF	TGTCCCCAAAACAGGGAGGGGGCCAAAAACATTCAGTACTTC
TRBD2	TRBV3-1	few	TRBJ2-1	CASSQDFGSGRRSEQFF	TGTGCCAGCAGCCAAGATTTCGGGAGCGGGAGGAGGAGTGAGCAGTTCTTC
-	TRBV13	-	TRBJ2-7	CASSTHRDKAYEQYF	TGTGCCAGCAGCACTCACCGGGACAAGGCTTACGAGCAGTACTTC
-	TRBV5-1	-	TRBJ2-1	CASMRGDGLEQFF	TGCGCCAGCATGAGGGGGGACGGCCTTGAGCAGTTCTTC
-	TRBV20-1	-	TRBJ2-7	CSARVLGSYEQYF	TGCAGTGCTAGAGTCCTCGGGTCCTACGAGCAGTACTTC
-	TRBV5-5	-	TRBJ2-7	CASSWWLSSYEQYF	TGTGCCAGCAGCTGGTGGCTCAGTTCCTACGAGCAGTACTTC
TRBD1	TRBV20-1	few	TRBJ1-2	CSARDGRGQVYGYTF	TGCAGTGCTAGAGATGGAAGGGGACAGGTCTATGGCTACACCTTC
TRBD1	TRBV5-1	-	TRBJ1-2	CASSFMPDRVGGYTF	TGCGCCAGCAGCTTTATGCCCGACAGGGTAGGCGGCTACACCTTC
-	TRBV20-1	once	TRBJ2-5	CSAKEGSLETQYF	TGCAGTGCTAAGGAGGGCTCCCTTGAGACCCAGTACTTC
TRBD2	TRBV2	once	TRBJ2-1	CASKGTSSNEQFF	TGTGCCAGCAAAGGGACTAGCAGCAATGAGCAGTTCTTC
TRBD2	TRBV20-1	-	TRBJ2-1	CSARVSTSGDNEQFF	TGCAGTGCTAGAGTATCGACTAGCGGGGACAATGAGCAGTTCTTC
-	TRBV5-1	-	TRBJ1-3	CASRPTGFSGNTIYF	TGCGCCAGCAGGCCGACAGGTTTCTCTGGAAACACCATATATTTT
TRBD1	TRBV24-1	-	TRBJ1-2	CATSPTGAHYGYTF	TGTGCCACCAGTCCAACAGGGGCCCACTATGGCTACACCTTC
-	TRBV12-3/TRBV12-4	few	TRBJ2-5	CASSYYRGRNQETQYF	TGTGCCAGCAGTTATTACCGGGGCCGAAACCAAGAGACCCAGTACTTC
-	TRBV20-1	-	TRBJ1-1	CSGRVETEAFF	TGCAGTGGCAGGGTCGAGACTGAAGCTTTCTTT
TRBD1	TRBV6-5	-	TRBJ1-6	CASSYMEAGGSSPLHF	TGTGCCAGCAGTTACATGGAGGCAGGGGGCAGTTCACCCCTCCACTTT
-	TRBV12-3/TRBV12-4	-	TRBJ2-7	CASRQGIRQYF	TGTGCCAGCAGACAGGGTATTAGGCAGTACTTC
-	TRBV6-5	-	TRBJ2-2	CASSYSLPNTGELFF	TGTGCCAGCAGTTACTCCTTGCCGAACACCGGGGAGCTGTTTTTT